Described below is a single T cell receptor beta chain sequence and its context. Profiled with immunoSEQ multiplex PCR; TCRdb holds only in-frame clones, not every one. Found here are some 78,000 clones, about 92% of them singletons; the top ten hold around 0.98%. This entry belongs to a study of blood T cell repertoires in COVID-19. V dropped 11 bases and J dropped 3 bases, with 22 bases sitting between them. Germline loops: CDR1 MDHEN, CDR2 SYDVKM. The CDR3 totals 15 residues. The source of this sequence is a woman between 50 and 59 years old in a cohort sampled during active COVID-19. Material: peripheral blood. This rearrangement joins TRBV28 to TRBJ1-1; TRBD1 is a possible D gene (5 bases). This CDR3 reads CALSPNQGADTEAFF. The DNA of the CDR3 is TGTGCCCTTTCGCCTAACCAGGGTGCAGACACTGAAGCTTTCTTT.